The clone carrying this TCR beta chain came up many times. Antigen unknown. V was trimmed by 8 bases and J by 8 bases, leaving 18 bases between them. Germline V lookup: CDR1 MGHDK, CDR2 SYGVNS. The CDR3 has 14 amino acids. The data were taken from a study of cytotoxic CD8 clonotypes in ibrutinib-treated CLL. Looking at the study overall: Within the patient group, 11 were relapsed/refractory and fewer than 16 treatment-naive, and about 18 were IGHV unmutated.

Study-level points and caveats: Baseline clonality exceeded age-matched healthy donors and tracked circulating CD8+ T-cell counts.

Generated by immunoSEQ multiplex PCR, the TCRdb table keeps only in-frame clones and is missing some. The data show some 200,000 clones, with about three quarters seen just once and about 6.2% held by the top ten. The sequence was collected from a human donor with chronic lymphocytic leukemia. This specimen was PBMCs, taken after 12 months of ibrutinib treatment. This rearrangement joins TRBV25-1 to TRBJ2-2; D tentatively fits TRBD1 or TRBD2 (6 bases each). The DNA for the CDR3 is TGTGCCAGCGGCCGGGGGCCAGTCTTAGGGGAGCTGTTTTTT. Protein sequence: CASGRGPVLGELFF.